This note documents a single T cell receptor beta chain sequence. What it binds is unknown. Quantitative barcoded 5'-RACE was used to prepare TCR beta libraries. TCRdb re-analysed the 5' RACE reads in MiXCR, keeping a single row per CDR3 protein. There are a few hundred thousand distinct CDR3 sequences in the sample; around 22% occur only once, and around 17% lies in the top ten. This CDR3 comprises 13 residues. Losses at the gene ends were 7 bases for V and 5 bases for J; bases not matched to a gene: 3. Germline V CDR1 and CDR2: LNHDA, SQIVND (reference sequence). This record comes from a study of CD8 T cells in ankylosing spondylitis. Study-wide results and limits: Typical of ankylosing spondylitis blood, it appeared, was a TCR beta motif of roughly eight highly homologous variants. Disease-linked clones bore a CD8+ phenotype and were relatively rare in peripheral blood. Disease-associated clones were reportedly significantly overrepresented in matched ankylosing spondylitis synovial fluid.

The TCR originated in a male donor with ankylosing spondylitis. The rearrangement joins TRBV19 to TRBJ1-5, with 9 bases fitting TRBD1. Sample: blood, either unsorted or a sorted T cell fraction (not recorded which). Here the CDR3 reads CASKDRGHQPQHF. In DNA form, the CDR3 reads TGTGCCAGTAAGGACAGGGGACATCAGCCCCAGCATTTT. Full variable domain (rest looked up from reference TRBV19 and TRBJ1-5): DGGITQSPKYLFRKEGQNVTLSCEQNLNHDAMYWYRQDPGQGLRLIYYSQIVNDFQKGDIAEGYSVSREKKESFPLTVTSAQKNPTAFYLCASKDRGHQPQHFGDGTRLSIL.